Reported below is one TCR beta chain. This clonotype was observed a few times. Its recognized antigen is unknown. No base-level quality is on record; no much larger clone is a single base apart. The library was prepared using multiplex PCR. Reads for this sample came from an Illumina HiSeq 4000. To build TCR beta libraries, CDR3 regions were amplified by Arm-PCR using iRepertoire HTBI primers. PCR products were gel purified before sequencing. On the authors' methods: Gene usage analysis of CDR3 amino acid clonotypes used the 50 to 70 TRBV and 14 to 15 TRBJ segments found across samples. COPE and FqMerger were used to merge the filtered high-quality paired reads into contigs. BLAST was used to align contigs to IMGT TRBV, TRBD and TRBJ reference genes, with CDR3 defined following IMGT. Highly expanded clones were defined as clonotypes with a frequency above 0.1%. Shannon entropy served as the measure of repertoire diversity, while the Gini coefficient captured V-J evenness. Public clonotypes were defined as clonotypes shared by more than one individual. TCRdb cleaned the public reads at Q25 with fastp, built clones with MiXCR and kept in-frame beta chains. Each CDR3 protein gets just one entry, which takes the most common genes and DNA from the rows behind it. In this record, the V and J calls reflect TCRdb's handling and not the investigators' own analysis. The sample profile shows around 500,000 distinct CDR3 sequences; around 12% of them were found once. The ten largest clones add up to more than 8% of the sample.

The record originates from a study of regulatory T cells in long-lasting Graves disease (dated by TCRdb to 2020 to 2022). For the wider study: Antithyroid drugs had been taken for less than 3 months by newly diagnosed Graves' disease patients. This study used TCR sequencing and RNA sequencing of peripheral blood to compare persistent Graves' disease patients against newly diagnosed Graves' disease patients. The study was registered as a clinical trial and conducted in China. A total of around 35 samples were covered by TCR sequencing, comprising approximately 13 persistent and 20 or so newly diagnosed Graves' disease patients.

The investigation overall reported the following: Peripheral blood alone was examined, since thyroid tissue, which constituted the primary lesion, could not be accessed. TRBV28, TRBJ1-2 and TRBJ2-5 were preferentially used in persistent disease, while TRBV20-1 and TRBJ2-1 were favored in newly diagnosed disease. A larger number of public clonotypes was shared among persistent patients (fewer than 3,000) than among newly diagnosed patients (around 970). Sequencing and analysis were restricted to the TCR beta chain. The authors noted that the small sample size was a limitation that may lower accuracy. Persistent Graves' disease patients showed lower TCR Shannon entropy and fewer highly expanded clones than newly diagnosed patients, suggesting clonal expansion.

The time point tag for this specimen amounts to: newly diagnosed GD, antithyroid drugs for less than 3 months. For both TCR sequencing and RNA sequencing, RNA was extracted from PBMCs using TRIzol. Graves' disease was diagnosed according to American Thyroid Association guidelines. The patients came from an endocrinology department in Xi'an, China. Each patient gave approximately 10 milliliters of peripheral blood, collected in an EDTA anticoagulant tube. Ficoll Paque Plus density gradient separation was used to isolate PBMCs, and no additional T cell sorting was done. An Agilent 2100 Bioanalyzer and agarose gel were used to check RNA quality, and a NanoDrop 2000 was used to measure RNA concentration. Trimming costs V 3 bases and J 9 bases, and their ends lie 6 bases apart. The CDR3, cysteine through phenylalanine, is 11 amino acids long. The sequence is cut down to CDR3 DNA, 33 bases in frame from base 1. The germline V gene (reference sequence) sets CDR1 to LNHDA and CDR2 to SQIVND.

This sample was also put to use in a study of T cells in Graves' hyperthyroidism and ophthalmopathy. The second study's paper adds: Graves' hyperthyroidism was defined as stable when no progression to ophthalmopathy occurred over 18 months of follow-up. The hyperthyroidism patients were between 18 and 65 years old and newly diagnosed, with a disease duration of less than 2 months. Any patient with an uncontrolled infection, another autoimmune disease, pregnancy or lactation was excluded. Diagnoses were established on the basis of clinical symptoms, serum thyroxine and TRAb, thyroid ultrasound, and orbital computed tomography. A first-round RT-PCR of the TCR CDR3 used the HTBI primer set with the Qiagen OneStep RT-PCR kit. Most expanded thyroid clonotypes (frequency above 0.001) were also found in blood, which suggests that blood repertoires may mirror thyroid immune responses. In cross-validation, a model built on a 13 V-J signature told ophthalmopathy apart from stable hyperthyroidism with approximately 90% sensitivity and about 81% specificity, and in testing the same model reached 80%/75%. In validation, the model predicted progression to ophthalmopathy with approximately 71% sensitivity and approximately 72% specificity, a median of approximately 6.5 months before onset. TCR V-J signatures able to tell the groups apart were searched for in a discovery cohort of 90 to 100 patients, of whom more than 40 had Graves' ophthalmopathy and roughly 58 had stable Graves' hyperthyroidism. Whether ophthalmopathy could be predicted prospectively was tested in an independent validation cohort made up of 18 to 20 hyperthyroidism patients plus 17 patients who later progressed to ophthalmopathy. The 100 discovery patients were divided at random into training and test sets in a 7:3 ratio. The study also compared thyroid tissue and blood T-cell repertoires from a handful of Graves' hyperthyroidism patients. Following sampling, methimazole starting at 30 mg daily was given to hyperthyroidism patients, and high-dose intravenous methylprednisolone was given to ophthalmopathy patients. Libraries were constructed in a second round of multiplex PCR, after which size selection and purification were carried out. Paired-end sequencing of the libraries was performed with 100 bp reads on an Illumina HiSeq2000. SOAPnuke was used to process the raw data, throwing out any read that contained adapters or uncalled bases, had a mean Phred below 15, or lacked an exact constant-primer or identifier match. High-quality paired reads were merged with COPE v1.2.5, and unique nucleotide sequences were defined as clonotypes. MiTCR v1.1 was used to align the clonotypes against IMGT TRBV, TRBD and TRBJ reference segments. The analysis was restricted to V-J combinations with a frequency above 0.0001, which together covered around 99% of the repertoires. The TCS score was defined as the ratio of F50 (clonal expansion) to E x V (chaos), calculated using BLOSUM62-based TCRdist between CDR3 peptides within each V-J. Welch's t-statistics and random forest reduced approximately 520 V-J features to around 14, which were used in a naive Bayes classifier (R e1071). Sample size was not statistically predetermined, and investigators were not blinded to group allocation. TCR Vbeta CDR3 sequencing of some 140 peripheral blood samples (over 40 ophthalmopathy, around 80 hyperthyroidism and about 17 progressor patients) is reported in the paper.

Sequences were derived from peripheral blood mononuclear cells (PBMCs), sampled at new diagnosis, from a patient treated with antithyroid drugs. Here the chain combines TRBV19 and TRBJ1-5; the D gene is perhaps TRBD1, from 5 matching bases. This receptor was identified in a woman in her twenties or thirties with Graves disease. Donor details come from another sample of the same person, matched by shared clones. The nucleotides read TGTGCCAGTAGTATGGGGCGGCCCCAGCATTTT. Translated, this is CASSMGRPQHF. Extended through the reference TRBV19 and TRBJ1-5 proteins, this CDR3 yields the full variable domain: DGGITQSPKYLFRKEGQNVTLSCEQNLNHDAMYWYRQDPGQGLRLIYYSQIVNDFQKGDIAEGYSVSREKKESFPLTVTSAQKNPTAFYLCASSMGRPQHFGDGTRLSIL.